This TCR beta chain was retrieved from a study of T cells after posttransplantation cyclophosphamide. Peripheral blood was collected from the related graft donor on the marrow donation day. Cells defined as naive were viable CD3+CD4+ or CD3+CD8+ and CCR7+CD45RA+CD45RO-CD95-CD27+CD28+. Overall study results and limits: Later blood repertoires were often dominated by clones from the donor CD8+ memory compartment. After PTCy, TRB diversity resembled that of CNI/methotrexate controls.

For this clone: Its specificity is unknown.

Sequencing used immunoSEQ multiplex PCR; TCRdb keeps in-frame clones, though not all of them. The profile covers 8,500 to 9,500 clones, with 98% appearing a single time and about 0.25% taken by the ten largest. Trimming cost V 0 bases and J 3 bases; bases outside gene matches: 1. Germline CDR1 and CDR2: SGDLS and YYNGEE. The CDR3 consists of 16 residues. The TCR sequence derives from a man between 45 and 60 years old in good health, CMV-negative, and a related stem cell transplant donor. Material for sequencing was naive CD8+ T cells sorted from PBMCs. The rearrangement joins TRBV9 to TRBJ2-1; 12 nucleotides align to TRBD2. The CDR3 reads CASSVATSGSYNEQFF. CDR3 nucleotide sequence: TGTGCCAGCAGCGTAGCGACTAGCGGGAGCTACAATGAGCAGTTCTTC.